This TCR beta chain was sequenced in a study of blood T cell repertoires in COVID-19. Individuals drawn from 24 US areas were about 18 to 100 years old. The ends were cut back, 2 bases at V and 1 base at J, with 12 bases in the middle. CDR1 and CDR2 from the germline V gene are SNHLY and FYNNEI. CDR3 length: 15 amino acids. Authors' analysis steps: From reference gene primer amplification, estimates of nucleated cell counts were derived. Method: immunoSEQ multiplex PCR; TCRdb's copy keeps in-frame clones and lacks some. The DNA gave D and trimming, while V, J and clone size come from that table. The table includes around 140,000 clones, approximately 87% detected once.

V gene TRBV2 combines with J gene TRBJ2-7; tentative D call: TRBD1 (5 bases). The specimen sequenced was PBMCs or T cells enriched from blood (not recorded which). The source is a man over 45 in a cohort exposed to, infected with or recovered from COVID-19 (not recorded which). The CDR3 protein is CASSERQTPSYEQYF. DNA of the CDR3: TGTGCCAGCAGTGAAAGACAGACCCCGTCCTACGAGCAGTACTTC.